Each of the 17 T cell receptor beta chains below was sequenced from the same sample in a study of T cells in Graves' hyperthyroidism and ophthalmopathy. What was amplified from RNA transcripts were TCR beta CDR3 regions. Researchers ran a first-round RT-PCR on the TCR CDR3 using the HTBI primer set. TCRdb passed the multiplex PCR reads through MiXCR, listing each CDR3 protein once. Among 460,000 or so distinct CDR3 sequences listed, 14% were seen once. The sequenced sample was blood. The source of these receptors is a woman younger than 30 with Graves' hyperthyroidism.

The table lists this clonotype with many counts. The chain uses TRBV12-3 or TRBV12-4 and TRBJ2-1, with D possibly being TRBD2 (6 bases). CDR3 length: 15 residues. The V gene lost 6 bases and the J gene lost 3 bases, with 15 bases spanning the gap. This CDR3 reads CASRPRDSDYNEQFF. The CDR3 coding sequence is TGTGCCAGCAGACCCCGGGACTCCGACTACAATGAGCAGTTCTTC.

This clonotype was seen only once. The chain recombines TRBV4-1 with TRBJ1-4; TRBD1 matches at 9 bases. Per the germline V gene, CDR1 is MGHRA and CDR2 is YSYEKL. V trimming: 0 bases; J trimming: 8 bases; junction bases outside the gene matches: 4. The CDR3 loop spans 15 amino acids. CDR3 nucleotides: TGCGCCAGCAGCCAAGAGGACAGGGGCGGAGAAAAACTGTTTTTT. Translated, it gives CASSQEDRGGEKLFF.

This clonotype has a count of ten or more. The chain couples TRBV4-1 to TRBJ2-7; possible D gene TRBD2, 5 bases. The CDR3 has 14 amino acids. Trimming left V 1 base short and J 3 bases short, with 10 bases between. The germline CDR1 and CDR2 sequences are MGHRA and YSYEKL. The CDR3: CASSQGGSDYEQYF. In nucleotides, the CDR3 is TGCGCCAGCAGCCAAGGAGGGTCGGACTACGAGCAGTACTTC.

This clonotype has ten or more counts. The chain joins TRBV27 to TRBJ2-3; 8 nucleotides line up with TRBD2. CDR1 MNHEY and CDR2 SMNVEV come from the germline V gene (reference sequence). With 5 bases clipped from V and 3 bases from J, the junction kept 7 bases outside the gene matches. The length of the CDR3 is 15 residues. CDR3 in amino acids: CASSPNRGGTDTQYF. The DNA for the CDR3 is TGTGCCAGCAGTCCTAACCGCGGGGGGACAGATACGCAGTATTTT.

In its sample, this clonotype was seen many times. This chain links TRBV7-3 with TRBJ2-1; D gene unclear. V gave up 3 bases and J gave up 6 bases, with 6 bases separating them. This CDR3 spans 12 amino acids. The germline V gene has CDR1 SGHTA and CDR2 FQGTGA. The CDR3, as DNA: TGTGCCAGCAGCTTCGTGAGCAATGAGCAGTTCTTC. Encoded protein: CASSFVSNEQFF.

In this sample, this clonotype turned up many times. The chain links TRBV25-1 to TRBJ2-7; unclear D gene. Per germline, CDR1 MGHDK and CDR2 SYGVNS. V lost 6 bases to trimming and J lost 0 bases, with 9 bases between them. The CDR3 has 13 amino acids. The CDR3, as DNA: TGTGCCAGCAGCCCTCTGGGCTCCTACGAGCAGTACTTC. This sequence encodes CASSPLGSYEQYF.

This clonotype came up many times. The chain links TRBV3-1 to TRBJ1-5, with D hard to call. The CDR3 runs 14 residues. V was clipped by 1 base and J by 0 bases, with 4 bases between them. CDR1 LGHDT and CDR2 YNNKEL come from the germline V gene (reference sequence). CDR3 region: CASSQVGSNQPQHF. In DNA, the CDR3 is TGTGCCAGCAGCCAAGTGGGTAGCAATCAGCCCCAGCATTTT.

A few counts support this clonotype. The V call is TRBV20-1, the J call TRBJ2-5, with a weak D call TRBD2 (6 bases). Looked up from germline, CDR1 is DFQATT and CDR2 is SNEGSKA (reference sequence). Trimming pared 5 bases from V and 7 bases from J, leaving 8 bases between. This CDR3 contains 10 residues. The DNA for the CDR3 is TGCAGTGCTGCGGGGTGGACCCAGTACTTC. This codes for CSAAGWTQYF.

This clonotype has just a few counts. The genes are TRBV20-1 and TRBJ1-5; 11 bases line up with TRBD1. The CDR3 loop spans 16 amino acids. V gave up 0 bases and J gave up 2 bases; unmatched junction bases: 3. CDR1 is DFQATT, CDR2 SNEGSKA, per germline (reference sequence). Here the CDR3 reads CSARDPGQGGNQPQHF. CDR3 coding DNA: TGCAGTGCTAGAGATCCGGGACAGGGGGGCAATCAGCCCCAGCATTTT.

The V gene is TRBV7-2, the J gene TRBJ2-7, with D unresolved. CDR1 and CDR2 (germline): SGHTA, FQGNSA. The CDR3 extends over 15 amino acids. V dropped 3 bases and J dropped 2 bases, with 14 bases sitting between them. The CDR3 loop reads CASSLAKSGPYEQYF. CDR3 in DNA: TGTGCCAGCAGCTTGGCGAAGAGTGGTCCCTACGAGCAGTACTTC.

This clonotype was counted ten times or more. The chain uses TRBV11-2 and TRBJ2-6; tentatively, D is TRBD1 (6 bases). Trimming took off 3 bases at V and 0 bases at J, with 9 bases between the two ends. This CDR3 comprises 16 residues. Per the germline V gene, CDR1 is SGHAT and CDR2 is FQNNGV. The CDR3 loop is CASSFGGFSGANVLTF. The CDR3 bases are TGTGCCAGCAGCTTTGGGGGCTTCTCTGGGGCCAACGTCCTGACTTTC.

This clonotype was found many times. J is TRBJ2-1 and V is TRBV20-1, with a weak D call TRBD2 (6 bases). V dropped 5 bases and J dropped 6 bases, with 14 bases sitting between them. Germline-derived CDR1 and CDR2 are DFQATT and SNEGSKA (reference sequence). The CDR3 totals 13 residues. For the CDR3, the DNA is TGCAGTGCTGGACCGGGACTCCCCAATGAGCAGTTCTTC. Protein sequence: CSAGPGLPNEQFF.

In this sample, this clonotype turned up many times. The chain couples TRBV19 to TRBJ2-1; D may be TRBD1 (5 bases). Germline CDR1 reads LNHDA; CDR2 reads SQIVND (reference sequence). The CDR3 contains 15 residues. V lost 5 bases, J lost 6 bases, and 17 bases lay in between. The CDR3: CASSPQGQTTNEQFF. DNA for the CDR3: TGTGCCAGTAGTCCCCAGGGTCAGACGACCAATGAGCAGTTCTTC.

This clonotype was counted many times. The chain uses TRBV27 and TRBJ1-5; the D gene is possibly TRBD1 (5 bases). Germline loops: CDR1 MNHEY, CDR2 SMNVEV (reference sequence). Trimming stripped 4 bases from V and 4 bases from J, with 14 bases between. This CDR3 spans 15 amino acids. The CDR3, as DNA: TGTGCCAGCAGTTCCAAGGGGTTTCGGAATCAGCCCCAGCATTTT. It specifies CASSSKGFRNQPQHF.

The chain uses TRBV14 and TRBJ2-3; 7 positions match TRBD2. Germline CDR1 reads SGHDN; CDR2 reads FVKESK. With V trimmed by 0 bases and J by 2 bases, 5 bases remained unmatched. The CDR3 contains 16 residues. The CDR3 bases are TGTGCCAGCAGCCAAGATTGGCGGGAGTCCACAGATACGCAGTATTTT. This codes for CASSQDWRESTDTQYF.

J is TRBJ2-1 and V is TRBV7-3; 7 bases agree with TRBD2. Germline loops: CDR1 SGHTA, CDR2 FQGTGA. The V gene end was trimmed by 5 bases and the J gene end by 7 bases; junction bases not matched to a gene: 14. The CDR3 has 16 amino acids. The CDR3 reads CASSPQVGEGLNEQFF. The CDR3 bases are TGTGCCAGCAGCCCACAGGTGGGGGAGGGCCTTAATGAGCAGTTCTTC. The variable domain in full, completed from reference TRBV7-3 and TRBJ2-1, reads GAGVSQTPSNKVTEKGKYVELRCDPISGHTALYWYRQSLGQGPEFLIYFQGTGAADDSGLPNDRFFAVRPEGSVSTLKIQRTERGDSAVYLCASSPQVGEGLNEQFFGPGTRLTVL.

This clonotype was found many times. V is TRBV30 and J is TRBJ1-1; D is uncertain. The V end lost 2 bases, the J end lost 5 bases, and 12 bases lay between the germline ends. The germline CDR1 and CDR2 sequences are GTSNPN and SVGIG (reference sequence). The CDR3 loop spans 13 amino acids. CDR3 sequence (DNA): TGTGCCTGGAGTCTCCTGGGAGGGACTGAAGCTTTCTTT. Protein sequence: CAWSLLGGTEAFF.